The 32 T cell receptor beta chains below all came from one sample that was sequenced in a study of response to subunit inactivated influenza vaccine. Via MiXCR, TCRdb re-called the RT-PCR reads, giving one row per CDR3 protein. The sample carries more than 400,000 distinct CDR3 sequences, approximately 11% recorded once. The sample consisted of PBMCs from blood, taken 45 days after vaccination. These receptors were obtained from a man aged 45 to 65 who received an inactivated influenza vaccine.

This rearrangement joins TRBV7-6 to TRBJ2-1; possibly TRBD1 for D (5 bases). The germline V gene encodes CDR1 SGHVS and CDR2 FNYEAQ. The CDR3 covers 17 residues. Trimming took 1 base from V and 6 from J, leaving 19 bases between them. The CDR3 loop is CASSLGPSGSGPNEQFF. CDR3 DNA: TGTGCCAGCAGCTTAGGCCCGTCAGGGTCTGGCCCCAATGAGCAGTTCTTC.

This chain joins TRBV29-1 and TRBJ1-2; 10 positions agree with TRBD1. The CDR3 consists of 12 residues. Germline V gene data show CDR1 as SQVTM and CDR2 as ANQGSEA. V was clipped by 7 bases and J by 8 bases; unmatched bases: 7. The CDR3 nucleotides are TGCAGCGGTGGGACAGGGGACGAGGGCTACACCTTC. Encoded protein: CSGGTGDEGYTF.

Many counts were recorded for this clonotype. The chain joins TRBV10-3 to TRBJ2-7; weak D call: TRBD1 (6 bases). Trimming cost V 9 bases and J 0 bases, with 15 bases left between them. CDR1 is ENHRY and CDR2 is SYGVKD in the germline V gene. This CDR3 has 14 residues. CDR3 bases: TGTGCCATAGCTGGCCAGGGGTACTCCTACGAGCAGTACTTC. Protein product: CAIAGQGYSYEQYF.

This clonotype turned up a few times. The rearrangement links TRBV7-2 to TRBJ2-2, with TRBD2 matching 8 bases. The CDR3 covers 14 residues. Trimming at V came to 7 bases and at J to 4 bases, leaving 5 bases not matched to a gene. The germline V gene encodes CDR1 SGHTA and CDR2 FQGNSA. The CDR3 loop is CASTGGAITGELFF. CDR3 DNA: TGTGCCAGCACGGGGGGGGCGATCACCGGGGAGCTGTTTTTT.

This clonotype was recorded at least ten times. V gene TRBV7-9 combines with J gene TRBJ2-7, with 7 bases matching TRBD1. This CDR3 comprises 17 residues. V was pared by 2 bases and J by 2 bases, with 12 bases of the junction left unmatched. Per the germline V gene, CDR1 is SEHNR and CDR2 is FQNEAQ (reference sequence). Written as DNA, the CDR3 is TGTGCCAGCAGCTTATCTATTCGAAGGGGGCGTCCCTACGAGCAGTACTTC. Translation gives CASSLSIRRGRPYEQYF.

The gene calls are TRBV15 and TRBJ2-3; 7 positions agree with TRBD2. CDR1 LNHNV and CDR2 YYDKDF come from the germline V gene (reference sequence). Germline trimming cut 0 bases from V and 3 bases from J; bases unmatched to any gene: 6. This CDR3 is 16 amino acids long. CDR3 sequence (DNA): TGTGCCACCAGCAGAGAAGGGACTATACTTACAGATACGCAGTATTTT. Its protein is CATSREGTILTDTQYF.

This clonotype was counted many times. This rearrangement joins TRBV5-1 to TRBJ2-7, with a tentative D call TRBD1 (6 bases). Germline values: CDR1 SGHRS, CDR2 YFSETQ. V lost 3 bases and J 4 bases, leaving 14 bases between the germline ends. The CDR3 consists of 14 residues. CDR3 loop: CASSWDTGRYEQYF. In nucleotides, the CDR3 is TGCGCCAGCAGCTGGGACACGGGTCGGTACGAGCAGTACTTC.

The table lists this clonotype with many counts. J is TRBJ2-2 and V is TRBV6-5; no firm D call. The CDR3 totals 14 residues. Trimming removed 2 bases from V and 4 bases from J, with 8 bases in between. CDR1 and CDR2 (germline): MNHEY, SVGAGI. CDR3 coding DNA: TGTGCCAGCAGTTACAGGATGGGCACCGGGGAGCTGTTTTTT. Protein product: CASSYRMGTGELFF.

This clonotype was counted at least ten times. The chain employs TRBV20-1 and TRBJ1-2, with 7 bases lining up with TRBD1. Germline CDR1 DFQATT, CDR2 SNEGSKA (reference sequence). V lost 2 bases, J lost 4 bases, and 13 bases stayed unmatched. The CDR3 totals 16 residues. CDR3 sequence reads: CSARPFDRAGIYGYTF. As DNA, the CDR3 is TGCAGTGCTAGACCTTTCGACAGGGCTGGGATCTATGGCTACACCTTC.

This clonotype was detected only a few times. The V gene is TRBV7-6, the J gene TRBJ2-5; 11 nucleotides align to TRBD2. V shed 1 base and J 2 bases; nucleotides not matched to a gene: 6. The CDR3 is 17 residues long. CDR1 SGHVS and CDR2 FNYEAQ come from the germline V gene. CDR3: CASSLETSGVPQETQYF. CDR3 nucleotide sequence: TGTGCCAGCAGCTTAGAGACTAGCGGGGTACCACAAGAGACCCAGTACTTC.

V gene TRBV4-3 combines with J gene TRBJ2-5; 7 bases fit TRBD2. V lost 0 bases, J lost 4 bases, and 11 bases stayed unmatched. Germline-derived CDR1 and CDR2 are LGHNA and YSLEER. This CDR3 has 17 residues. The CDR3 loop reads CASSQEVMGGFPETQYF. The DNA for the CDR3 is TGCGCCAGCAGCCAAGAGGTTATGGGGGGGTTTCCAGAGACCCAGTACTTC.

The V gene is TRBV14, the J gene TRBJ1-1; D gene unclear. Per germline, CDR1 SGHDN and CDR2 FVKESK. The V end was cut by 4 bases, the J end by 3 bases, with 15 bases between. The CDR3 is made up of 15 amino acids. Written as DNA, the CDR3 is TGTGCCAGCAGCCGACAAGCGTACGGGGACACTGAAGCTTTCTTT. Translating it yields CASSRQAYGDTEAFF. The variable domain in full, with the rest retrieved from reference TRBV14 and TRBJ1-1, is EAGVTQFPSHSVIEKGQTVTLRCDPISGHDNLYWYRRVMGKEIKFLLHFVKESKQDESGMPNNRFLAERTGGTYSTLKVQPAELEDSGVYFCASSRQAYGDTEAFFGQGTRLTVV.

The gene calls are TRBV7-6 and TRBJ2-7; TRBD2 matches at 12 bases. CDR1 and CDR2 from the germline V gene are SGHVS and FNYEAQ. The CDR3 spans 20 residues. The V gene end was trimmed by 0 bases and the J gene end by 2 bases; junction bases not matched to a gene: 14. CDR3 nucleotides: TGTGCCAGCAGCTTAGCGCCTAGCGGGAGGGCCTCATCCGTCCCCTACGAGCAGTACTTC. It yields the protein CASSLAPSGRASSVPYEQYF.

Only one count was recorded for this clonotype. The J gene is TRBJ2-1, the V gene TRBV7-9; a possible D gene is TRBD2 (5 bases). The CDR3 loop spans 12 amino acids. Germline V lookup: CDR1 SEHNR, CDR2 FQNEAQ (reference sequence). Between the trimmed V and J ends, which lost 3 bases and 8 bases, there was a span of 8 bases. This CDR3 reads CASSFSEDEQFF. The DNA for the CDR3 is TGTGCCAGCAGCTTCTCGGAGGATGAGCAGTTCTTC.

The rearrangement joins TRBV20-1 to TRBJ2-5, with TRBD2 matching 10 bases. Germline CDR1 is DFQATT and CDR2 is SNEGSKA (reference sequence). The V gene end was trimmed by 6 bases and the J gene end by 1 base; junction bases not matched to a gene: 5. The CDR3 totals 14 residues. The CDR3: CSAASGGVQETQYF. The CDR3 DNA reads TGCAGTGCGGCTAGCGGGGGTGTCCAAGAGACCCAGTACTTC.

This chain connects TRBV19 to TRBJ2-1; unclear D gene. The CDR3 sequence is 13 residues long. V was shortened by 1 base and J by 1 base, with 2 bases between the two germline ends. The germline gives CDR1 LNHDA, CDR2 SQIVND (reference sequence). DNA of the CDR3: TGTGCCAGTAGTATAGGTTCCTACAATGAGCAGTTCTTC. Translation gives CASSIGSYNEQFF.

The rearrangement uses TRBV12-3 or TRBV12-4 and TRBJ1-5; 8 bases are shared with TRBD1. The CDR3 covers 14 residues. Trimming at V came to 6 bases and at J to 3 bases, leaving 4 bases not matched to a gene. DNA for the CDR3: TGTGCCAGCAGCAGGACAGGGACCAATCAGCCCCAGCATTTT. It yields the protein CASSRTGTNQPQHF.

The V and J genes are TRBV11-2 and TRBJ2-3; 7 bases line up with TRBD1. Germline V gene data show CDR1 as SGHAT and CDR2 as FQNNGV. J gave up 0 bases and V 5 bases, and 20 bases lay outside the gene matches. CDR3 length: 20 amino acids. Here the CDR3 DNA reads TGTGCCAGCAGCCCCGCCCGGCTACAGGGGAGTAGTAAGAGCACAGATACGCAGTATTTT. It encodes CASSPARLQGSSKSTDTQYF.

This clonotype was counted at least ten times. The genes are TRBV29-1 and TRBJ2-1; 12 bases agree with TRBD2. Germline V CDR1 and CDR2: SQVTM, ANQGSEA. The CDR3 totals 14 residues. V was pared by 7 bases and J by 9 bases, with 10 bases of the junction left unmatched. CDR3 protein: CSAPRLAGVGEQFF. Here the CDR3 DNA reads TGCAGCGCCCCCCGACTAGCGGGAGTGGGTGAGCAGTTCTTC.

The CDR3 sequence: CSVEGLARPTDTQYF. CDR3 coding DNA: TGCAGCGTTGAAGGACTAGCGCGCCCGACAGATACGCAGTATTTT. The V and J genes are TRBV29-1 and TRBJ2-3, with TRBD2 matching 8 bases. Trimming cost V 1 base and J 3 bases; bases outside gene matches: 6. CDR1 is SQVTM and CDR2 is ANQGSEA in the germline V gene. The CDR3 contains 15 residues.

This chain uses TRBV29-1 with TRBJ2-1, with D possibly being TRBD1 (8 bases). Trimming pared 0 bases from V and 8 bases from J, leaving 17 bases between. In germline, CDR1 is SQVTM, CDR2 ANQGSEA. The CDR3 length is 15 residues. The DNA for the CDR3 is TGCAGCGTTGAAGATCCACAGGGGGGGAAGGATGAGCAGTTCTTC. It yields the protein CSVEDPQGGKDEQFF.

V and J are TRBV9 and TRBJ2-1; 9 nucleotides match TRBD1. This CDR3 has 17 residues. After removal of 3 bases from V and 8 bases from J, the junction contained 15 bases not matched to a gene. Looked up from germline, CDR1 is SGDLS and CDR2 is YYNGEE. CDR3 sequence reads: CASSANKDRGGLDEQFF. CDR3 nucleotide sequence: TGTGCCAGCAGCGCAAATAAAGACAGGGGGGGTCTGGATGAGCAGTTCTTC.

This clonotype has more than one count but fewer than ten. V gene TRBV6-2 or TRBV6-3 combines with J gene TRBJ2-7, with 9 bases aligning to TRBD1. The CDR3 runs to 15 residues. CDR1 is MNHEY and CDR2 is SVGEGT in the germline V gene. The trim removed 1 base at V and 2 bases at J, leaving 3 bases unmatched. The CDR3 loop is CASSYLGTGPYEQYF. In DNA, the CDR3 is TGTGCCAGCAGTTACTTAGGGACAGGGCCCTACGAGCAGTACTTC.

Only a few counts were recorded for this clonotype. The CDR3 sequence is CASTRDSGETQYF. The CDR3 DNA is TGCGCCAGCACCAGGGACTCCGGGGAGACCCAGTACTTC. The genes are TRBV10-2 and TRBJ2-5; TRBD2 might be the D (6 bases). The V end was cut by 7 bases, the J end by 5 bases, with 14 bases between. This CDR3 has 13 residues. Germline V gene lookup returns CDR1 WSHSY and CDR2 SAAADI.

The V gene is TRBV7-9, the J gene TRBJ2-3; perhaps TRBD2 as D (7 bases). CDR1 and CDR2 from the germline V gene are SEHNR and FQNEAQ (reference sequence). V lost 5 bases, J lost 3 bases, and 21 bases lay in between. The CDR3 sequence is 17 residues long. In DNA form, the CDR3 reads TGTGCCAGCAGCCCCCGGTCCCGGGGGGCGGGAACAGATACGCAGTATTTT. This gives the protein CASSPRSRGAGTDTQYF.

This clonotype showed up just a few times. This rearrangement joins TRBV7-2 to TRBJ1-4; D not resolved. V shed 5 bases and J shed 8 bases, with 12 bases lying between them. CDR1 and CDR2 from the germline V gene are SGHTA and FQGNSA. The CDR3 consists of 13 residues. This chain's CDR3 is CASSPSFGEKLFF. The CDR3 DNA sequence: TGTGCCAGCAGCCCCTCTTTCGGGGAAAAACTGTTTTTT. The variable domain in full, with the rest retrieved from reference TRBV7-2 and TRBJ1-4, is GAGVSQSPSNKVTEKGKDVELRCDPISGHTALYWYRQSLGQGLEFLIYFQGNSAPDKSGLPSDRFSAERTGGSVSTLTIQRTQQEDSAVYLCASSPSFGEKLFFGSGTQLSVL.

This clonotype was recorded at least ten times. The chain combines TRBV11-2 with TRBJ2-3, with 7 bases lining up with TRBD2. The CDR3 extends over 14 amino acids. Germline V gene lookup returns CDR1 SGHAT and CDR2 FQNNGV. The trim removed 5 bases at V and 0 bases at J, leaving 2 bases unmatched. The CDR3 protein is CASSRDYSTDTQYF. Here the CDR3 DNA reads TGTGCCAGCAGCCGGGACTACAGCACAGATACGCAGTATTTT.

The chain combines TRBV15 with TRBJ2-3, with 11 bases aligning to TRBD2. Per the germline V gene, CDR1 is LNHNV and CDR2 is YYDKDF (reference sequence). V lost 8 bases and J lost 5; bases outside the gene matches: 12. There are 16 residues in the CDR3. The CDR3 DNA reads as TGTGCCACCGGCGGTGCTAGCGGGAGGCACCGAGATACGCAGTATTTT. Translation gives CATGGASGRHRDTQYF.

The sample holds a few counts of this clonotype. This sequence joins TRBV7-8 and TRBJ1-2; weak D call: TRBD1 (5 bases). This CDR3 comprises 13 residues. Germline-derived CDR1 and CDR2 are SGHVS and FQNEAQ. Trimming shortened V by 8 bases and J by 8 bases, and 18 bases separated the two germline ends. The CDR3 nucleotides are TGTGCCAGCGGAACCGGCATCGGGGGAGGCTACACCTTC. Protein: CASGTGIGGGYTF.

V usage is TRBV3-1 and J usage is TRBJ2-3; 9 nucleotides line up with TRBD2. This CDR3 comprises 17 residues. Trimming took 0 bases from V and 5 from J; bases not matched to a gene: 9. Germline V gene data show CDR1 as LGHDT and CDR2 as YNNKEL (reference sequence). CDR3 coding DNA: TGTGCCAGCAGCCAAGAAGGGCTGCGGGGGGGCTTAGATACGCAGTATTTT. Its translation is CASSQEGLRGGLDTQYF.

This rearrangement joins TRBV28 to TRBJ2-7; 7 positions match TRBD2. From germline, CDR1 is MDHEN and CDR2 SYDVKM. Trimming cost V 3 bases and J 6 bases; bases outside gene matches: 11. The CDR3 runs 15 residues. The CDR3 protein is CASSLGLGGYGEQYF. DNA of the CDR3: TGTGCCAGCAGTTTGGGGTTGGGGGGGTACGGCGAGCAGTACTTC.

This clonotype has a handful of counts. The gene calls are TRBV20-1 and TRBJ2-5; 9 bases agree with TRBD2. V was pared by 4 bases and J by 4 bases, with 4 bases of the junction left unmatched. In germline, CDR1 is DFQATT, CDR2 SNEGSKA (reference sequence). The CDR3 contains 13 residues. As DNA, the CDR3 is TGCAGTGCTACCTTAGCGGGAGCAGAGACCCAGTACTTC. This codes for CSATLAGAETQYF.